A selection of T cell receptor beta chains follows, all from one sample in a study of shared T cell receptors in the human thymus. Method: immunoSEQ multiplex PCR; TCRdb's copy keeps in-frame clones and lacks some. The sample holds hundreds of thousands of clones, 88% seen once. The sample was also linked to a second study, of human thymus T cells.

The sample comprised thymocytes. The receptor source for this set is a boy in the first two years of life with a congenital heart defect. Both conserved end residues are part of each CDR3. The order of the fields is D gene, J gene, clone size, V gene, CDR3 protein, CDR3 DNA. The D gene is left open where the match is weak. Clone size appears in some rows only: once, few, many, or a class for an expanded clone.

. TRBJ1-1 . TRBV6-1 CASSDAVGQLYTEAFF TGTGCCAGCAGTGATGCCGTTGGACAGTTGTACACTGAAGCTTTCTTT
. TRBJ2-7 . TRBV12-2 CASRLGGRTYEQYF TGTGCAAGTCGCTTGGGGGGGAGGACCTACGAGCAGTACTTC
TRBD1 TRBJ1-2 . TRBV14 CASSQGGTDERDNYGYTF TGTGCCAGCAGCCAAGGGGGGACAGACGAAAGGGATAACTATGGCTACACCTTC
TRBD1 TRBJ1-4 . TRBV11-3 CASSGTGVEKLFF TGTGCCAGCAGCGGGACAGGGGTTGAAAAACTGTTTTTT
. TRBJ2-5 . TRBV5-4 CATTDAQETQYF TGTGCCACGACTGACGCACAAGAGACCCAGTACTTC
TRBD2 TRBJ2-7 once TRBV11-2 CASSLDGGSGSYEQYF TGTGCCAGCAGCTTAGATGGCGGGAGCGGTTCCTACGAGCAGTACTTC
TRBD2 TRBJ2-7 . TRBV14 CASSRGSDGGGCYEQYF TGTGCCAGCAGCCGGGGGTCAGACGGCGGGGGATGCTACGAGCAGTACTTC
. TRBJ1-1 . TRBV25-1 CASSTTRGFTEAFF TGTGCCAGCAGTACAACAAGGGGCTTCACTGAAGCTTTCTTT
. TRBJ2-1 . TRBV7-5 CARSLDPPREITDEQFF TGTGCCAGAAGCTTAGACCCCCCGCGGGAGATCACCGATGAGCAGTTCTTC
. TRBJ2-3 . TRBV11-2 CASSFPLIGGKTDTQYF TGTGCCAGCAGCTTTCCCTTGATTGGCGGGAAAACAGATACGCAGTATTTT
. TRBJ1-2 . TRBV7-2 CASSSPTEAGNYGYTF TGTGCCAGCAGCTCACCCACCGAGGCAGGGAACTATGGCTACACCTTC
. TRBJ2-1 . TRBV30 CAWLDYNEQFF TGTGCCTGGTTAGACTACAATGAGCAGTTCTTC
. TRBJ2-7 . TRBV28 CASSPRQTYEQYF TGTGCCAGCAGTCCCCGACAGACCTACGAGCAGTACTTC
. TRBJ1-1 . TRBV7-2 CASSPPRQFRVRAFF TGTGCCAGCAGCCCCCCTCGGCAATTCAGGGTGCGGGCTTTCTTT
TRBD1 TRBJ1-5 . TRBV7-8 CASSVRDREAQPQHF TGTGCCAGCAGCGTCCGGGACAGGGAGGCGCAGCCCCAGCATTTT
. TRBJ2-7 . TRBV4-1 CASSQDRRGSSYEQYF TGCGCCAGCAGCCAAGATCGTCGGGGGTCCTCCTACGAGCAGTACTTC
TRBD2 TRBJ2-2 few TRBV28 CASSLPSGNPGELFF TGTGCCAGCAGTTTGCCTAGCGGGAACCCCGGGGAGCTGTTTTTT
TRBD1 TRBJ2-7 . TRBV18 CASSPPTGPYEQYF TGTGCCAGCTCACCACCGACAGGGCCCTACGAGCAGTACTTC
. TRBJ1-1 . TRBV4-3 CASSPCSTWGDTEAFF TGCGCCAGCAGCCCTTGTTCGACGTGGGGCGACACTGAAGCTTTCTTT
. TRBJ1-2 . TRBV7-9 CASSLGSGGYTF TGTGCCAGCAGCTTAGGCAGCGGTGGCTACACCTTC
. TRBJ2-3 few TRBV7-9 CASSSQKVYPVGGTQYF TGTGCCAGCAGTTCCCAAAAAGTCTATCCGGTCGGGGGTACGCAGTATTTT
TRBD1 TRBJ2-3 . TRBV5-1 CASSLQVTGGRTDTQYF TGCGCCAGCAGCTTGCAGGTTACAGGGGGGAGGACAGATACGCAGTATTTT
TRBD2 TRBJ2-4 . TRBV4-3 CASSQVLGGPAKNIQYF TGCGCCAGCAGCCAAGTTTTGGGAGGGCCGGCCAAAAACATTCAGTACTTC
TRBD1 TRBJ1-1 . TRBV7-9 CASSPLSGQGDTEAFF TGTGCCAGCAGCCCGCTTTCGGGACAGGGCGACACTGAAGCTTTCTTT
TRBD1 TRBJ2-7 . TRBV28 CASSKGTGFSYEQYF TGTGCCAGCAGCAAAGGGACAGGTTTTAGCTACGAGCAGTACTTC
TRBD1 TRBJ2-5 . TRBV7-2 CASSRDRGQETQYF TGTGCCAGCAGCCGGGACAGGGGACAAGAGACCCAGTACTTC
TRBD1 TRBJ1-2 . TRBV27 CASSLRARGYYGYTF TGTGCCAGCAGTTTAAGGGCCAGGGGGTACTATGGCTACACCTTC
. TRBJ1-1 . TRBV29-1 CSVVPGMGNTEAFF TGCAGCGTTGTCCCGGGGATGGGGAACACTGAAGCTTTCTTT
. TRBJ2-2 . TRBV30 CAWSVNRANTGELFF TGTGCCTGGAGTGTAAACAGGGCGAACACCGGGGAGCTGTTTTTT
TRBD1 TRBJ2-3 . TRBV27 CASSFSFFGTGQADTQYF TGTGCCAGCAGTTTTTCTTTTTTTGGGACAGGGCAAGCAGATACGCAGTATTTT
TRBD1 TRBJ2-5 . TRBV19 CASSRLGQKQETQYF TGTGCCAGTAGCCGGTTGGGACAGAAACAAGAGACCCAGTACTTC
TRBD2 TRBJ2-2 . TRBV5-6 CASSLKLAGPNTGELFF TGTGCCAGCAGCTTGAAACTAGCGGGCCCGAACACCGGGGAGCTGTTTTTT
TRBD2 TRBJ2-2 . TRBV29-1 CSVDGREGNTGELFF TGCAGCGTTGACGGGCGGGAGGGGAACACCGGGGAGCTGTTTTTT
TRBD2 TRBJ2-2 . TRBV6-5 CASSYREGGELFF TGTGCCAGCAGTTACCGGGAGGGCGGGGAGCTGTTTTTT
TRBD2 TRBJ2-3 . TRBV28 CASRPGLAGGGTDTQYF TGTGCCAGCAGACCGGGACTAGCGGGAGGTGGCACAGATACGCAGTATTTT
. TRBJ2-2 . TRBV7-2 CASSLILAVANRNTGELFF TGTGCCAGCAGCTTAATATTAGCGGTGGCGAACCGGAACACCGGGGAGCTGTTTTTT
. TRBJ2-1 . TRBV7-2 CASSLEMAGNEQFF TGTGCCAGCAGCTTAGAGATGGCAGGCAATGAGCAGTTCTTC
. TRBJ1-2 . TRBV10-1 CASREGAHYGYTF TGCGCCAGCAGGGAAGGGGCGCACTATGGCTACACCTTC
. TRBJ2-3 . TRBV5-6 CASKGGGRTDTQYF TGTGCCAGCAAAGGGGGGGGGCGAACAGATACGCAGTATTTT
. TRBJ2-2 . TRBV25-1 CASSPTHQAGELFF TGTGCCAGCAGTCCTACCCACCAAGCCGGGGAGCTGTTTTTT